This note documents a single T cell receptor beta chain sequence. CDR3 size: 17 residues. J lost 2 bases, V lost 4 bases, and 9 bases had no gene match. Germline V lookup: CDR1 SGHRS, CDR2 YFSETQ. The data were obtained in a study of blood T cell repertoires in COVID-19. Overall study context: Sample material is recorded as cDNA or gDNA derived from T cells, B-cell-depleted T cells, or PBMCs.

This table comes from immunoSEQ multiplex PCR, and its TCRdb copy is limited to in-frame clones, with some not included. The table has under 300,000 clones, around 90% seen once. The genes are TRBV5-1 and TRBJ2-3; 11 nucleotides align to TRBD2. The sample comprised peripheral blood. The source of this sequence is a woman in her 70s with active or convalescent COVID-19. Here the CDR3 reads CASSPLRLAGNTDTQYF. The CDR3, as DNA: TGCGCCAGCAGCCCACTCCGACTAGCGGGGAACACAGATACGCAGTATTTT.